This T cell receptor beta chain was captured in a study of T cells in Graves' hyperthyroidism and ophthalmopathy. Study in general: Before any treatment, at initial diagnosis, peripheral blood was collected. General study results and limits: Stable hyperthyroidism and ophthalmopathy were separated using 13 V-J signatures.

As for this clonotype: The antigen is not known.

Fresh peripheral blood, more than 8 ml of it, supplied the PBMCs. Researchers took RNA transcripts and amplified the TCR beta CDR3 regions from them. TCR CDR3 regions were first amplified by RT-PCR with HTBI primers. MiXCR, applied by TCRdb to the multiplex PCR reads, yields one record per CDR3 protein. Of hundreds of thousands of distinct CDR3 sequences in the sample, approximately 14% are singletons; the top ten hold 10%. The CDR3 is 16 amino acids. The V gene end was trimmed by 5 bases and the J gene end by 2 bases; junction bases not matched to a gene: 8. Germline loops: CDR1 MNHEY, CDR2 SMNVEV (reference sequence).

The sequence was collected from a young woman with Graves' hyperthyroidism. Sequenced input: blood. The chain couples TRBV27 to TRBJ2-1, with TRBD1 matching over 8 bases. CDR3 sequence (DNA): TGTGCCAGCAGTCCGTCGACAGGGGATGCCTACAATGAGCAGTTCTTC. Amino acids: CASSPSTGDAYNEQFF.